This T cell receptor beta chain comes out of a study of blood T cell repertoires in COVID-19. Study context: Samples of COVID-19 (acute and convalescent) were obtained from the United States, Italy and Spain. PBMCs, B-cell-depleted T cells, or T cells provided the cDNA or gDNA that made up the material.

Authors' processing steps: It was from reference gene primer amplification that nucleated cell counts were estimated. Only in-frame clones appear in the TCRdb table, and some are missing; sequencing was by immunoSEQ multiplex PCR. The DNA was the basis for D and trimming; V, J and clone size are from that table. This table has 150,000 to 200,000 clones, more than 75% appearing once. Material: peripheral blood. The TCR comes from a man between 18 and 29 years old with active or convalescent COVID-19.

As DNA, the CDR3 is TGCGCCAGCAGTGGTCGGGGTGATGAAAAACTGTTTTTT. It codes for CASSGRGDEKLFF. The V and J genes are TRBV10-1 and TRBJ1-4, with D hard to call. The CDR3 consists of 13 residues. From germline, CDR1 is WNHNN and CDR2 SYGVQD (reference sequence). Trimming left V 4 bases short and J 6 bases short, with 9 bases between.